This is a list of T cell receptor beta chains from one sample in a study of T cell responses to AZD1222 COVID-19 vaccine. Method: immunoSEQ multiplex PCR; TCRdb's copy keeps in-frame clones and lacks some. The profile covers roughly 140,000 clones, with just under 95% appearing a single time and roughly 12% taken by the ten largest. The specimen comprised peripheral blood, sampled after recovery from COVID-19. The receptors derive from an adult who had recovered from COVID-19. The CDR3 runs from the conserved cysteine through the conserved F or W.

TRBV6-1	CASSEDGTGLRYEQYF
TRBV18	CASSPSQNQPQHF
TRBV6-5	CASSWATQETQYF
TRBV2	CASRYTSSPLHF
TRBV28	CASRPGQNTGELFF
TRBV5-1	CASSLLPGAYEQYF
TRBV7-8	CASSLGDSNYEQYF
TRBV11-2	CASSLGREVGNIQYF
TRBV27	CASSFRTLEKLFF
TRBV27	CASSRKGRSYEQYF
TRBV7-9	CASSTIRRDGIVQETQYF
TRBV28	CASSSVAYNEQFF
TRBV9	CASSVGGTYSYNEQFF
TRBV19	CASSGRYTDTQYF
TRBV18	CASSPSRLDGSNQPQHF
TRBV27	CASSSGTSGLLPDTQYF
TRBV30	CAWSMTGTYEQYF
TRBV2	CASSEGLGPYEQYF
TRBV28	CASSLNSGRAYEQYF
TRBV2	CASKGYYSGANVLTF
TRBV15	CATSRGTVPYEQYF
TRBV24-1	CATSDFIGELFF
TRBV27	CASSLSGGREGEDNYGYTF
TRBV28	CASSRGTVNSPLHF
TRBV27	CASSGTGAYEQYF
TRBV28	CASSYEGGGSLGEKLFF
TRBV19	CASSRGSAKNTEAFF
TRBV28	CASSITYEQYF
TRBV2	CTSQGTGAYEQYF
TRBV25-1	CASSESLGPGASYEQYF
TRBV2	CASSLAGGQETQYF
TRBV7-9	CASSLVASGRDKQYF
TRBV2	CASRKSDQPQHF
TRBV3-1/TRBV3-2	CASSPDHRF
TRBV24-1	CATSDFSGDGYTF
TRBV5-1	CASSKSGSYTTDTQYF
TRBV5-1	CASSQGTSVYEQFF
TRBV7-9	CASSKGGRGLAGAQEQFF
TRBV5-1	CASHAGPTGTGLEQYF
TRBV7-3	CASSLTGSLGGGGPNTGELFF
TRBV5-5	CASSHTPHLGETQYF
TRBV4-1	CASSQDRVVPPNTGELFF
TRBV10-3	CAIRGSTSGNTIYF
TRBV5-1	CASSLEAGAGNTIYF
TRBV2	CASRAGGGETQYF
TRBV5-1	CASSYGPPVDEQYF
TRBV19	CASSLRAFGVPDTQYF
TRBV19	CASSISGQGGSPYEQYF
TRBV9	CASSARQGGTEAFF
TRBV11-2	CASSTGTAYTGELFF
TRBV6-1	CASSEAPPGANSPLHF
TRBV28	CASSLAGNYNEQFF
TRBV6-2/TRBV6-3	CASSQLAELYNEQFF
TRBV5-1	CASSLAQPGGYTF
TRBV3-1/TRBV3-2	CASSPGAGVGTDTQYF